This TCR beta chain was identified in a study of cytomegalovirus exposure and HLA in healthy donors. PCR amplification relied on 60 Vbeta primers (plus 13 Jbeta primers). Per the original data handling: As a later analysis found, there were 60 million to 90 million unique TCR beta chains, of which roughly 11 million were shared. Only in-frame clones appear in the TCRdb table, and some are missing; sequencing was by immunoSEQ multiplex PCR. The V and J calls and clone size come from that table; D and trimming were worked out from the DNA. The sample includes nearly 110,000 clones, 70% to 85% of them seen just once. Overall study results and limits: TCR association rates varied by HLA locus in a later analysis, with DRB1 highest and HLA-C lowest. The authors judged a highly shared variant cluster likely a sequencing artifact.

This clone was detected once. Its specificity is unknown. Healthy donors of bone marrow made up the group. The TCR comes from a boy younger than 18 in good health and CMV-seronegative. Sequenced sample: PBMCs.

DNA of the CDR3: TGTGCCAGCAGTTACGCGGGGACAGATACGCAGTATTTT. This sequence encodes CASSYAGTDTQYF. The chain couples TRBV6-5 to TRBJ2-3; maybe TRBD2 (6 bases). This CDR3 has 13 residues. In germline, CDR1 is MNHEY, CDR2 SVGAGI. Deletions cut 2 bases from V and 3 bases from J, with 6 bases between.